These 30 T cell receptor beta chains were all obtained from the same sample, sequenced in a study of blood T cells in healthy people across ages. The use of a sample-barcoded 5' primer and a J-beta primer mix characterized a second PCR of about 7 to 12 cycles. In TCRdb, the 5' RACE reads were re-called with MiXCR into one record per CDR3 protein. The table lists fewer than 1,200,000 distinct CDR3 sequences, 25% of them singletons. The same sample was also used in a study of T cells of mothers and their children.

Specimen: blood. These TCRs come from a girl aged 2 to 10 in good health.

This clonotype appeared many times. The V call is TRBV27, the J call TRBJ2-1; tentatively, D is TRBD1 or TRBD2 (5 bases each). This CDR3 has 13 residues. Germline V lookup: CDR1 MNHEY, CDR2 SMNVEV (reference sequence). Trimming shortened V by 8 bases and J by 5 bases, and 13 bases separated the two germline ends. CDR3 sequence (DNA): TGTGCCAGCGCCTTGGGGCGGGACAATGAGCAGTTCTTC. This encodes CASALGRDNEQFF.

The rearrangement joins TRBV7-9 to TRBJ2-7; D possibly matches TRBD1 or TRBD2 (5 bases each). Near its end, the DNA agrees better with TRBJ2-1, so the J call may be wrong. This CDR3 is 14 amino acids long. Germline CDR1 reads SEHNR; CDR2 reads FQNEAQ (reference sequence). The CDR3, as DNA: TGTGCCAGCAGCTTAGCGTTGGGGGACAATGAGCAGTTCTTC. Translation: CASSLALGDNEQFF.

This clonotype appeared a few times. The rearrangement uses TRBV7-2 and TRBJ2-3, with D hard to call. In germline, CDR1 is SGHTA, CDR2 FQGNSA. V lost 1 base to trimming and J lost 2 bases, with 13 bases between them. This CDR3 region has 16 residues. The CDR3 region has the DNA TGTGCCAGCAGCTTAGACCCCCGGATTACCACAGATACGCAGTATTTT. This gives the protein CASSLDPRITTDTQYF.

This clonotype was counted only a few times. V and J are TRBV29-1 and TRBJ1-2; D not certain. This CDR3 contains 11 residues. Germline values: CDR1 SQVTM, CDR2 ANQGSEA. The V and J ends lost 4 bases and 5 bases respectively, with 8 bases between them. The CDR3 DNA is TGCAGCGTTGTGCGGGGATATGGCTACACCTTC. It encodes CSVVRGYGYTF.

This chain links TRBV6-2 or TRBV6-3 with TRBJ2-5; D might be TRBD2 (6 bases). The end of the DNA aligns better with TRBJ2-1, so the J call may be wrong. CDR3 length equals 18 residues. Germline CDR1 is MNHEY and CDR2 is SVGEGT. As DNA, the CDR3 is TGTGCCAGCAGTTTTACCTCGCGGGGAGCTTGGTCCTACAATGAGCAGTTCTTC. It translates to CASSFTSRGAWSYNEQFF.

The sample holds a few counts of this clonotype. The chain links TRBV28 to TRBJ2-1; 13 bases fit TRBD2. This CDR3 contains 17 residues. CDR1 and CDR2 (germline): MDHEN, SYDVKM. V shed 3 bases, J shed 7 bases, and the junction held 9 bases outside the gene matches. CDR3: CASSLIGLAGEVNEQFF. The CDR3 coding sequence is TGTGCCAGCAGTTTGATTGGACTAGCGGGAGAGGTTAATGAGCAGTTCTTC.

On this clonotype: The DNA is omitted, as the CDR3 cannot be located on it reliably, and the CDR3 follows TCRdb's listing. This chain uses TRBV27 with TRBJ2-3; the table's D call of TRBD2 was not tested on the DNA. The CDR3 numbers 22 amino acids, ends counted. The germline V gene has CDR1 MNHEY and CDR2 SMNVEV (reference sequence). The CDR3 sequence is CASCFMPSGANVLTFGAPMQYF.

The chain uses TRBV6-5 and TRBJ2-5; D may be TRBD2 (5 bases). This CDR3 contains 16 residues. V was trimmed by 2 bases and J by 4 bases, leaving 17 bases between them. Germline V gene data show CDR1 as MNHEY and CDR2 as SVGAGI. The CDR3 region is CASSYTRHPIRETQYF. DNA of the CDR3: TGTGCCAGCAGTTACACTAGACACCCGATTCGAGAGACCCAGTACTTC.

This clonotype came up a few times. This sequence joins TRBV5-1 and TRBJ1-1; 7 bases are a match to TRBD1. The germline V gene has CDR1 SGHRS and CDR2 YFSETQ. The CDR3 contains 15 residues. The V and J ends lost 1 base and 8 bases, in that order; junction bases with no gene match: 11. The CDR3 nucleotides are TGCGCCAGCAGCTTGTCGATTACAGGGGCTAAAGAAGCTTTCTTT. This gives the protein CASSLSITGAKEAFF.

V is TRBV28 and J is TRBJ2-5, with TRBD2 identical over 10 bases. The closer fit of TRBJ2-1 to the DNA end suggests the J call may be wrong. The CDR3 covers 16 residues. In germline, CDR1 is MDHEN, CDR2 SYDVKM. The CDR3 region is CASSDIIAGGTNEQFF. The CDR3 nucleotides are TGTGCCAGCAGCGATATTATAGCGGGGGGCACCAATGAGCAGTTCTTC.

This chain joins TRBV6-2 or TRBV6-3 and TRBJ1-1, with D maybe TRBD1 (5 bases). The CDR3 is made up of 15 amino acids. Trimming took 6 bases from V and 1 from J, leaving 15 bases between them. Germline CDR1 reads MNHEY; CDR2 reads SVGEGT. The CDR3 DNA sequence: TGTGCCAGCAGCCGTACAGGAAAGAGGAACACTGAAGCTTTCTTT. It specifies CASSRTGKRNTEAFF.

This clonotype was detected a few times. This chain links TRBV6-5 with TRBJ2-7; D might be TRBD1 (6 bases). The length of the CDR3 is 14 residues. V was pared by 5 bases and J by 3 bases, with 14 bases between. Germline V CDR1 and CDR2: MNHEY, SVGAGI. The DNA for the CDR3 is TGTGCCAGCAGTCCCCAGGGACAAGGCTACGAGCAGTACTTC. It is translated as CASSPQGQGYEQYF.

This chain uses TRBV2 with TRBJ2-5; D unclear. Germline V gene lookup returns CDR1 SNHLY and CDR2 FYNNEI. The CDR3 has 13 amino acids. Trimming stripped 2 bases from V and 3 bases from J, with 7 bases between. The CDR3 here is CASSEWAKETQYF. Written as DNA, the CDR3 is TGTGCCAGCAGTGAATGGGCAAAAGAGACCCAGTACTTC.

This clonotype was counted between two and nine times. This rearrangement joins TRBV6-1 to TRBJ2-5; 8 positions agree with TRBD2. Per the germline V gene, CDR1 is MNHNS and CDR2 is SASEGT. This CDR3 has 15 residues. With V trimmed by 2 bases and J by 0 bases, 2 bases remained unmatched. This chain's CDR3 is CASSERGGYQETQYF. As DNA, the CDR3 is TGTGCCAGCAGTGAACGCGGGGGGTACCAAGAGACCCAGTACTTC.

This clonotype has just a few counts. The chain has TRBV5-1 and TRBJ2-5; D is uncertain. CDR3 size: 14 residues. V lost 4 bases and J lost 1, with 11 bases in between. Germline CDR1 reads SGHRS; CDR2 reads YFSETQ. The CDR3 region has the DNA TGCGCCAGCAGCACCTCTAGAACCCAAGAGACCCAGTACTTC. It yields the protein CASSTSRTQETQYF.

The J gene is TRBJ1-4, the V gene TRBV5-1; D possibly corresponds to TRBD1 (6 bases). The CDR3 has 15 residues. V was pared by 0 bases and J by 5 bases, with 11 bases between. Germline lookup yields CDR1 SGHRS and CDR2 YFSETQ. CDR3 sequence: CASSLGQDINEKLFF. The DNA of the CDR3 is TGCGCCAGCAGCTTGGGACAGGACATAAATGAAAAACTGTTTTTT.

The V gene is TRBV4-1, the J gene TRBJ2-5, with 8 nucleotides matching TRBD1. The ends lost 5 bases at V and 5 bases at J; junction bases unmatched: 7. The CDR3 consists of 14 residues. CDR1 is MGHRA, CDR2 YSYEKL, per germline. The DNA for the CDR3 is TGCGCCAGCAGCGAAAACAGGGGGTGGGAGACCCAGTACTTC. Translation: CASSENRGWETQYF.

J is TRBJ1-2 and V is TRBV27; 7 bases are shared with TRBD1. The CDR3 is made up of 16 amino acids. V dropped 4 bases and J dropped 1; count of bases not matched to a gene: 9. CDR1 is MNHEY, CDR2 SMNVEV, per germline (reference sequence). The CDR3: CASSSRGIDGNYGYTF. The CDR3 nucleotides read TGTGCCAGCAGTTCCAGGGGGATTGATGGTAACTATGGCTACACCTTC.

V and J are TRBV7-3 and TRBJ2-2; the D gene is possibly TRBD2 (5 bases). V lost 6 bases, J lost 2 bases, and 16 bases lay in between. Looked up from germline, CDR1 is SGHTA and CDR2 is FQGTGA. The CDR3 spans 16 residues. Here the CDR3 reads CASRDWELLNTGELFF. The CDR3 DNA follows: TGTGCCAGCAGGGATTGGGAGCTTCTTAACACCGGGGAGCTGTTTTTT. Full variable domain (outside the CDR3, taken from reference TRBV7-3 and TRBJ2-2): GAGVSQTPSNKVTEKGKYVELRCDPISGHTALYWYRQSLGQGPEFLIYFQGTGAADDSGLPNDRFFAVRPEGSVSTLKIQRTERGDSAVYLCASRDWELLNTGELFFGEGSRLTVL.

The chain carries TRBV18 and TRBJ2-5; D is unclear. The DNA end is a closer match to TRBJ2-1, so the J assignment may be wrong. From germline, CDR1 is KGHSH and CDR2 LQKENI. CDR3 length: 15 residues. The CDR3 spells CASSLEAPTMNEQFF. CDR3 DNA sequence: TGTGCCAGCTCACTCGAAGCCCCAACGATGAATGAGCAGTTCTTC.

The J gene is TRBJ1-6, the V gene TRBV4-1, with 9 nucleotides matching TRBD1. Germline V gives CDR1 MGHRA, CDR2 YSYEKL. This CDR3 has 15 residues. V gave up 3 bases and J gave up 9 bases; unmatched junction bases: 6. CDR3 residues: CASSQDGTGSSPLHF. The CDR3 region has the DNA TGCGCCAGCAGCCAGGACGGGACAGGGAGTTCACCCCTCCACTTT.

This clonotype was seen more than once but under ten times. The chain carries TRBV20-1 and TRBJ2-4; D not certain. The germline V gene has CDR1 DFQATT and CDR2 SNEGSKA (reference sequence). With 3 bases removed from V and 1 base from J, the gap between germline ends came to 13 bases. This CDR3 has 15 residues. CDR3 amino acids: CSASRPEQAKNIQYF. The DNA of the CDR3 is TGCAGTGCTAGCAGACCGGAGCAGGCCAAAAACATTCAGTACTTC.

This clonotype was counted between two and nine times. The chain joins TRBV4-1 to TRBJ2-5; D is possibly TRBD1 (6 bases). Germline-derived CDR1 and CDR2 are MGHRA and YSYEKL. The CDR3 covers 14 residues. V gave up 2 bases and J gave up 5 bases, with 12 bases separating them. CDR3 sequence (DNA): TGCGCCAGCAGCCAATATGGGGGCAGGGAGACCCAGTACTTC. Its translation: CASSQYGGRETQYF.

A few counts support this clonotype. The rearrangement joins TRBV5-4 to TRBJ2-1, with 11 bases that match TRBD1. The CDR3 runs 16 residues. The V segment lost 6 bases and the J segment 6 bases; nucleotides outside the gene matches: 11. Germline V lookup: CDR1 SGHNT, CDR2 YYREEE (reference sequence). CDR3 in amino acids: CASTALTGQGGNEQFF. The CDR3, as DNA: TGTGCCAGCACCGCACTCACGGGACAGGGGGGCAATGAGCAGTTCTTC.

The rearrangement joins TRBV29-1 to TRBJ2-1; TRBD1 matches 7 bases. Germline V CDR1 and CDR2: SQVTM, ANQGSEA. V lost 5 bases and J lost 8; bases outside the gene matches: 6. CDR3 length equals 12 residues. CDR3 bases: TGCAGCGTTTTAGGACAGGTAGATGAGCAGTTCTTC. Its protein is CSVLGQVDEQFF.

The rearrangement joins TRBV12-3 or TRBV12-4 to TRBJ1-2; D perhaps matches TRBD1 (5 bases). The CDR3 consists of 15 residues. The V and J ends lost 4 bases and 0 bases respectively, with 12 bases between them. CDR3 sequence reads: CASSSRDLANYGYTF. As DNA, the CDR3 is TGTGCCAGCAGTTCCCGGGACTTAGCTAACTATGGCTACACCTTC.

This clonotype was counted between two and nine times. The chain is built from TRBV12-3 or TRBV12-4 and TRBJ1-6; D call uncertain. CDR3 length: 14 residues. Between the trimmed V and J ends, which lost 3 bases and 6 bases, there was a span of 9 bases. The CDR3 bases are TGTGCCAGCAGTTTGGTAGCAGCTAATTCACCCCTCCACTTT. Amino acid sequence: CASSLVAANSPLHF.

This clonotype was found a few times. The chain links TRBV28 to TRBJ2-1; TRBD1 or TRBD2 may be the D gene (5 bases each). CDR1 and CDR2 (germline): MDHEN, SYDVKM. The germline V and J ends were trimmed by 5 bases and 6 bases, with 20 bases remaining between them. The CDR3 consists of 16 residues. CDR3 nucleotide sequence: TGTGCCAGCAGTCCCCCCGGGACCGCACTCCTCAATGAGCAGTTCTTC. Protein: CASSPPGTALLNEQFF.

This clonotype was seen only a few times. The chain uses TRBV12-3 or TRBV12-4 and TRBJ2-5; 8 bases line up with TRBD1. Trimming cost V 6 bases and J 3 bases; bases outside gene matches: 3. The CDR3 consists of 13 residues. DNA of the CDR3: TGTGCCAGCAGGAGGACAGGGAAAGAGACCCAGTACTTC. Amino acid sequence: CASRRTGKETQYF.

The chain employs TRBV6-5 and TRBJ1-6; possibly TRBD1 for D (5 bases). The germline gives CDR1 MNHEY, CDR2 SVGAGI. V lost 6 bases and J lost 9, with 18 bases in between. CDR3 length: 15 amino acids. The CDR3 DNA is TGTGCCAGCAGCCAACGAACAGGATTTCGTTCACCCCTCCACTTT. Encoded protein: CASSQRTGFRSPLHF.